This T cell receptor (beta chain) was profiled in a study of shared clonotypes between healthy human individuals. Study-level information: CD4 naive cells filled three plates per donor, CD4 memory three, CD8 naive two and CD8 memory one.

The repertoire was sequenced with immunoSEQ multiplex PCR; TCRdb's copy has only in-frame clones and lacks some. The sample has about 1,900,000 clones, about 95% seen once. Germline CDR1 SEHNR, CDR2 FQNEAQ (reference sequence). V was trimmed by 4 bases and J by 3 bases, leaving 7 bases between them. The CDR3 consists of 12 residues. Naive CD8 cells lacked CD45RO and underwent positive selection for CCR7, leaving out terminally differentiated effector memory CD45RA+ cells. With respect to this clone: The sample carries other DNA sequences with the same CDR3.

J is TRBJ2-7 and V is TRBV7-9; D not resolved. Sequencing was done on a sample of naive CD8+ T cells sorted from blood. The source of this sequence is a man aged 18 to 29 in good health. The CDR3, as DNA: TGTGCCAGCAGCTCGACGAACTACGAGCAGTACTTC. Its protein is CASSSTNYEQYF.